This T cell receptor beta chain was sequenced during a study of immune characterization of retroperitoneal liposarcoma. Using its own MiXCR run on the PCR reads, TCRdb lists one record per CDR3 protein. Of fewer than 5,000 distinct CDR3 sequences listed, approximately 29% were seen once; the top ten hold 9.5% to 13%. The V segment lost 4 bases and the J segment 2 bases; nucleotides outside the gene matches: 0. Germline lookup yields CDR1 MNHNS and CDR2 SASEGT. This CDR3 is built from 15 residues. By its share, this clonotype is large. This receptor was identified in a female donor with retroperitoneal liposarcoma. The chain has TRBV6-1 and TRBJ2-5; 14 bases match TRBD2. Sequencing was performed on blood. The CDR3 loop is CASSGLAGGQETQYF. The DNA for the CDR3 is TGTGCCAGCAGTGGACTAGCGGGGGGGCAAGAGACCCAGTACTTC.